The T cell receptor beta chain described here comes from a study of T cell clonotyping in hematopoietic cell transplantation. Overall study results and limits: CD4 and CD8 repertoire contributions could not be separated without sorting.

Produced via immunoSEQ multiplex PCR; TCRdb's table is partial and in-frame only. The sample holds roughly 44,000 clones; 95% are singletons and the top ten take around 1%. The V gene lost 4 bases and the J gene lost 2 bases, with 14 bases spanning the gap. Germline assignment: CDR1 SGDLS and CDR2 YYNGEE. The CDR3 length is 15 residues. Concerning this clone itself: The antigen is undetermined.

This TCR came from a man aged 30 to 39 in good health. Some clones in this sample may be carry-over from other donors' samples. This chain links TRBV9 with TRBJ2-3, with a tentative D call TRBD2 (6 bases). The sequencing sample was made of peripheral blood mononuclear cells. CDR3 DNA: TGTGCCAGCAGCCCCCTTAGCGGACTCACAGATACGCAGTATTTT. Encoded protein: CASSPLSGLTDTQYF.